The next 19 T cell receptor beta chains were all read from a single sample in a study of blood T cell repertoires in COVID-19. Assay: immunoSEQ multiplex PCR; the TCRdb copy retains only in-frame clones and omits some. The sample carries 65,000 to 75,000 clones, 75% to 90% recorded once. The sample was peripheral blood. All receptors come from a woman aged 50 to 60 with active COVID-19.

This clone appeared a single time. The genes are TRBV24-1 and TRBJ2-7; perhaps TRBD1 as D (5 bases). Germline assignment: CDR1 KGHDR and CDR2 SFDVKD. This CDR3 has 13 amino acids. V shed 4 bases and J shed 1 base, with 7 bases lying between them. This CDR3 reads CATSEPGSYEQYF. The DNA of the CDR3 is TGTGCCACCAGTGAACCAGGGTCCTACGAGCAGTACTTC.

The chain has TRBV6-5 and TRBJ2-7; 9 nucleotides match TRBD1. The ends lost 5 bases at V and 4 bases at J; junction bases unmatched: 9. Looked up from germline, CDR1 is MNHEY and CDR2 is SVGAGI. The CDR3 loop spans 15 amino acids. This CDR3 reads CASSRPGQGTYEQYF. CDR3 bases: TGTGCCAGCAGTCGGCCGGGACAGGGAACGTACGAGCAGTACTTC.

The chain carries TRBV23-1 and TRBJ1-5; weak D call: TRBD1 (5 bases). TRBV23-1 is known as an ORF, though its function is uncertain. The V end was cut by 7 bases, the J end by 0 bases, with 13 bases between. The CDR3 has 15 residues. Here the CDR3 DNA reads TGCGCCAGCACAATGGGGCCCAATAGCAATCAGCCCCAGCATTTT. Protein: CASTMGPNSNQPQHF.

The chain has TRBV2 and TRBJ2-7; 12 bases line up with TRBD2. The CDR3 loop spans 16 amino acids. Germline-derived CDR1 and CDR2 are SNHLY and FYNNEI. The V segment lost 1 base and the J segment 7 bases; nucleotides outside the gene matches: 8. The CDR3 loop reads CASSEGLAGGPVEQYF. The CDR3, as DNA: TGTGCCAGCAGTGAAGGGCTAGCGGGAGGGCCGGTGGAGCAGTACTTC.

J is TRBJ2-5 and V is TRBV9; TRBD2 aligns across 8 bases. CDR1 and CDR2 (germline): SGDLS, YYNGEE. With 3 bases clipped from V and 5 bases from J, the junction kept 9 bases outside the gene matches. There are 15 residues in the CDR3. CDR3 loop: CASSAGGLAGETQYF. The CDR3 nucleotides read TGTGCCAGCAGCGCCGGTGGACTAGCCGGGGAGACCCAGTACTTC.

The gene calls are TRBV27 and TRBJ1-5, with D perhaps matching TRBD1 (6 bases). This CDR3 comprises 14 residues. Germline assignment: CDR1 MNHEY and CDR2 SMNVEV (reference sequence). V shed 7 bases and J shed 6 bases, with 16 bases lying between them. The CDR3 DNA is TGTGCCAGCACCATGGACAGCGCGGGTCAGCCCCAGCATTTT. Translation gives CASTMDSAGQPQHF.

This chain connects TRBV19 to TRBJ1-5; 8 bases align to TRBD1. The CDR3 totals 14 residues. Germline CDR1 and CDR2: LNHDA and SQIVND (reference sequence). The V and J ends lost 6 bases and 2 bases, in that order; junction bases with no gene match: 3. The CDR3 sequence is CASRGQGGNQPQHF. CDR3 nucleotides: TGTGCCAGTAGAGGACAGGGCGGCAATCAGCCCCAGCATTTT. Using reference TRBV19 and TRBJ1-5 for the parts outside the CDR3, the full variable domain is DGGITQSPKYLFRKEGQNVTLSCEQNLNHDAMYWYRQDPGQGLRLIYYSQIVNDFQKGDIAEGYSVSREKKESFPLTVTSAQKNPTAFYLCASRGQGGNQPQHFGDGTRLSIL.

This sequence joins TRBV29-1 and TRBJ1-4; the match to TRBD1 covers 9 bases. The V segment lost 1 base and the J segment 8 bases; nucleotides outside the gene matches: 8. The CDR3 loop spans 15 amino acids. From germline, CDR1 is SQVTM and CDR2 ANQGSEA. CDR3 in DNA: TGCAGCGTTGAAGCATCGGGACAGGGTAACGAAAAACTGTTTTTT. This gives the protein CSVEASGQGNEKLFF.

The chain is built from TRBV5-1 and TRBJ2-7; possibly TRBD1 for D (5 bases). The germline V gene has CDR1 SGHRS and CDR2 YFSETQ. The CDR3 covers 13 residues. V lost 1 base and J lost 6, with 11 bases in between. CDR3 sequence: CASSLLKGREQYF. CDR3 nucleotides: TGCGCCAGCAGCTTGTTGAAGGGGCGCGAGCAGTACTTC.

With regard to this clone: The same CDR3 is also encoded by other DNA sequences in this sample. The V gene is TRBV9, the J gene TRBJ1-1; tentative D call: TRBD1 (6 bases). Between the trimmed V and J ends, which lost 2 bases and 0 bases, there was a span of 11 bases. This CDR3 comprises 15 residues. The germline gives CDR1 SGDLS, CDR2 YYNGEE. The CDR3 bases are TGTGCCAGCAGCGTCGGAGACAGGATGAACACTGAAGCTTTCTTT. Translating it yields CASSVGDRMNTEAFF.

This chain uses TRBV7-3 with TRBJ2-1, with 7 bases matching TRBD2. Germline CDR1 and CDR2: SGHTA and FQGTGA. V dropped 0 bases and J dropped 8; count of bases not matched to a gene: 4. The CDR3 consists of 14 residues. Here the CDR3 reads CASSLTGTKYEQFF. DNA for the CDR3: TGTGCCAGCAGCTTAACCGGGACTAAATATGAGCAGTTCTTC.

The chain uses TRBV5-1 and TRBJ2-1; tentative D call: TRBD2 (6 bases). Germline lookup yields CDR1 SGHRS and CDR2 YFSETQ. This CDR3 has 15 amino acids. The V gene lost 0 bases and the J gene lost 1 base, with 8 bases spanning the gap. CDR3 region: CASSLALASYNEQFF. The CDR3 DNA follows: TGCGCCAGCAGCTTGGCACTAGCATCCTACAATGAGCAGTTCTTC.

The rearrangement joins TRBV3-1 (or the pseudogene TRBV3-2) to TRBJ2-5; 7 positions match TRBD1. V lost 1 base, J lost 2 bases, and 1 base stayed unmatched. CDR1 is LGHDT, CDR2 YNNKEL, per germline (reference sequence). The CDR3 totals 14 residues. The CDR3 spells CASSQVGQQETQYF. CDR3 nucleotide sequence: TGTGCCAGCAGCCAAGTGGGACAGCAAGAGACCCAGTACTTC.

V is TRBV6-1 and J is TRBJ1-4; the D gene is possibly TRBD1 (6 bases). The V end was cut by 2 bases, the J end by 8 bases, with 12 bases between. The CDR3 has 14 amino acids. Germline CDR1 and CDR2: MNHNS and SASEGT. The CDR3 nucleotides read TGTGCCAGCAGTGAAAACAGGGATTTCGAAAAACTGTTTTTT. Translating gives CASSENRDFEKLFF.

V and J are TRBV6-5 and TRBJ1-3; no reliable D call. V was pared by 6 bases and J by 11 bases, with 17 bases between. From germline, CDR1 is MNHEY and CDR2 SVGAGI. This CDR3 comprises 13 residues. CDR3: CASSQRGSSAIYF. CDR3 coding DNA: TGTGCCAGCAGCCAGAGAGGGTCTAGTGCCATATATTTT.

This chain joins TRBV29-1 and TRBJ2-4; 7 nucleotides match TRBD1. The germline CDR1 and CDR2 sequences are SQVTM and ANQGSEA. V lost 1 base, J lost 5 bases, and 5 bases stayed unmatched. This CDR3 has 14 residues. The CDR3 region has the DNA TGCAGCGTTGAAGCTCAAGGGGGCGAAAACATTCAGTACTTC. As protein: CSVEAQGGENIQYF.

The chain carries TRBV20-1 and TRBJ2-7; the D gene is possibly TRBD2 (6 bases). Germline V CDR1 and CDR2: DFQATT, SNEGSKA (reference sequence). The CDR3 has 13 amino acids. The germline V and J ends were trimmed by 3 bases and 1 base, with 10 bases remaining between them. The CDR3 protein is CSASVRESYEQYF. The CDR3 coding sequence is TGCAGTGCTAGTGTCCGGGAGTCCTACGAGCAGTACTTC.

On this clone itself: The sample contains more than one DNA sequence encoding this CDR3. The V and J genes are TRBV7-9 and TRBJ2-1, with 7 positions matching TRBD2. CDR3 size: 17 residues. CDR1 SEHNR and CDR2 FQNEAQ come from the germline V gene (reference sequence). The junction had 15 bases not matched to a gene; V was cut back by 6 bases and J by 4 bases. The CDR3 region has the DNA TGTGCCAGCAGTGGCAGGGACTCAGGGACTACTTACAATGAGCAGTTCTTC. This gives the protein CASSGRDSGTTYNEQFF. Together with reference TRBV7-9 and TRBJ2-1, the CDR3 gives the full variable domain: DTGVSQNPRHKITKRGQNVTFRCDPISEHNRLYWYRQTLGQGPEFLTYFQNEAQLEKSRLLSDRFSAERPKGSFSTLEIQRTEQGDSAMYLCASSGRDSGTTYNEQFFGPGTRLTVL.

This chain links TRBV7-9 with TRBJ2-3, with 7 bases identical to TRBD1. The J segment lost 5 bases and the V segment lost 5 bases, leaving 13 bases of the junction unmatched. The CDR3 is 16 amino acids. Looked up from germline, CDR1 is SEHNR and CDR2 is FQNEAQ (reference sequence). CDR3: CASSRGQADDQDTQYF. The CDR3 DNA reads as TGTGCCAGCAGCCGCGGACAGGCCGACGACCAAGATACGCAGTATTTT.